These 18 T cell receptor beta chains share one sample of origin, sequenced in a study of OX40 agonist ivuxolimab in advanced cancers. Sequenced by immunoSEQ multiplex PCR; TCRdb stores in-frame clones only, minus some. The sample lists 42,000 or so clones, about 86% occurring once. The specimen comprised CD4+ or CD8+ T cells sorted from blood, sampled in a trial of the OX40 agonist ivuxolimab. These receptors all stem from an adult with an advanced solid tumor such as melanoma, head and neck, liver or kidney cancer.

V usage is TRBV10-3 and J usage is TRBJ2-3; 9 bases fit TRBD2. With 4 bases clipped from V and 6 bases from J, the junction kept 5 bases outside the gene matches. The CDR3 sequence is 14 residues long. CDR1 and CDR2 (germline): ENHRY, SYGVKD. CDR3 sequence: CAISASGKGDTQYF. As DNA, the CDR3 is TGTGCCATCAGTGCTAGCGGGAAGGGGGATACGCAGTATTTT.

V is TRBV5-1 and J is TRBJ1-2; the D is unclear. This CDR3 has 14 residues. V dropped 2 bases and J dropped 4 bases, with 12 bases sitting between them. The germline V gene encodes CDR1 SGHRS and CDR2 YFSETQ. The CDR3 here is CASSFTAGAYGYTF. As DNA, the CDR3 is TGCGCCAGCAGCTTCACGGCAGGAGCCTATGGCTACACCTTC.

V and J are TRBV6-5 and TRBJ2-5, with no clear D. This CDR3 has 13 residues. Germline V gives CDR1 MNHEY, CDR2 SVGAGI. The V end lost 9 bases, the J end lost 5 bases, and 16 bases lay between the germline ends. This CDR3 reads CASTPGVRETQYF. DNA for the CDR3: TGTGCCAGTACCCCAGGAGTTCGGGAGACCCAGTACTTC.

This chain joins TRBV7-9 and TRBJ1-3, with D tentatively TRBD1 (6 bases). V dropped 6 bases and J dropped 4 bases, with 10 bases sitting between them. The V gene's germline CDR1 is SEHNR and CDR2 FQNEAQ (reference sequence). The CDR3 runs 13 residues. CDR3 loop: CASRSDSGNTIYF. CDR3 DNA: TGTGCCAGCAGATCGGACAGCGGAAACACCATATATTTT.

V usage is TRBV6-4 and J usage is TRBJ1-3, with D possibly TRBD1 on 6 matching bases. V lost 6 bases and J 5 bases, leaving 17 bases between the germline ends. The CDR3 is 15 amino acids. Germline V gives CDR1 MRHNA, CDR2 SNTAGT. CDR3 in DNA: TGTGCCAGCAGCAATTCTGACAGGTTCCGAAACACCATATATTTT. Its protein is CASSNSDRFRNTIYF.

Only a few counts were recorded for this clone. CDR3 amino acids: CASIAGTGGNNEQFF. The CDR3 bases are TGTGCCAGCATCGCCGGGACAGGGGGTAACAATGAGCAGTTCTTC. The genes are TRBV7-8 and TRBJ2-1, with 11 bases that match TRBD1. CDR3 length: 15 amino acids. J gave up 5 bases and V 7 bases, and 7 bases lay outside the gene matches. Germline V gene data show CDR1 as SGHVS and CDR2 as FQNEAQ.

This chain links TRBV28 with TRBJ1-2; tentatively, D is TRBD1 (6 bases). This CDR3 spans 17 amino acids. Trimming pared 3 bases from V and 5 bases from J, leaving 22 bases between. Germline values: CDR1 MDHEN, CDR2 SYDVKM. The CDR3 reads CASSFYALPDRYYGYTF. The CDR3 DNA follows: TGTGCCAGCAGTTTCTATGCCCTCCCGGACAGATATTATGGCTACACCTTC.

CDR3 protein: CASSPLGGSTGELFF. The CDR3 nucleotides are TGTGCCAGCTCCCCCCTCGGGGGCAGTACCGGGGAGCTGTTTTTT. V gene TRBV18 combines with J gene TRBJ2-2, with D perhaps matching TRBD1 or TRBD2 (6 bases each). This CDR3 comprises 15 residues. Trimming left V 6 bases short and J 5 bases short, with 16 bases between. Germline V gene lookup returns CDR1 KGHSH and CDR2 LQKENI.

The chain links TRBV27 to TRBJ1-4; perhaps TRBD1 as D (6 bases). The CDR3 consists of 14 residues. CDR1 is MNHEY and CDR2 is SMNVEV in the germline V gene (reference sequence). V gave up 5 bases and J gave up 7 bases, with 14 bases separating them. DNA for the CDR3: TGTGCCAGCAGTGGAGGGGGGGAAAGTGAAAAACTGTTTTTT. As protein: CASSGGGESEKLFF.

The chain carries TRBV2 and TRBJ1-5, with D perhaps TRBD1 (5 bases). The CDR3 has 15 amino acids. The ends were cut back, 4 bases at V and 3 bases at J, with 13 bases in the middle. Germline-derived CDR1 and CDR2 are SNHLY and FYNNEI. The CDR3 nucleotides read TGTGCCAGCAGTGGGGACGACCTCCACAATCAGCCCCAGCATTTT. Its protein product is CASSGDDLHNQPQHF.

The V and J genes are TRBV5-1 and TRBJ2-3; 8 bases map to TRBD1. The V gene end was trimmed by 2 bases and the J gene end by 6 bases; junction bases not matched to a gene: 14. The CDR3 has 17 residues. Germline V CDR1 and CDR2: SGHRS, YFSETQ. CDR3 region: CASSLGQGRLESDTQYF. The CDR3 DNA sequence: TGCGCCAGCAGCTTAGGACAGGGCCGACTAGAATCCGATACGCAGTATTTT. Full variable domain (rest looked up from reference TRBV5-1 and TRBJ2-3): KAGVTQTPRYLIKTRGQQVTLSCSPISGHRSVSWYQQTPGQGLQFLFEYFSETQRNKGNFPGRFSGRQFSNSRSEMNVSTLELGDSALYLCASSLGQGRLESDTQYFGPGTRLTVL.

Concerning this clone itself: The junction and the germline gene differ at one end; a read error may be behind it. The chain employs TRBV9 and TRBJ2-3; a possible D gene is TRBD2 (5 bases). This CDR3 is 14 amino acids long. Looked up from germline, CDR1 is SGDLS and CDR2 is YYNGEE. For the CDR3, the DNA is TGTGCCAGCAGCGAACCCCCTGGCGGCGGGCCCACCCGTTTC. Amino acids: CASSEPPGGGPTRF.

The chain combines TRBV15 with TRBJ1-4; a weak D match, TRBD1 (5 bases). Per the germline V gene, CDR1 is LNHNV and CDR2 is YYDKDF (reference sequence). The V end lost 0 bases, the J end lost 3 bases, and 11 bases lay between the germline ends. This CDR3 spans 16 amino acids. The CDR3 spells CATSREIRGANEKLFF. CDR3 coding DNA: TGTGCCACCAGCAGAGAGATCAGAGGGGCTAATGAAAAACTGTTTTTT.

V usage is TRBV28 and J usage is TRBJ1-6; 11 bases agree with TRBD1. This CDR3 is built from 17 residues. V lost 5 bases to trimming and J lost 3 bases; unmatched junction nucleotides: 6. Germline assignment: CDR1 MDHEN and CDR2 SYDVKM. CDR3 region: CASSPRTGGVYNSPLHF. CDR3 in DNA: TGTGCCAGCAGTCCTCGGACAGGGGGCGTCTATAATTCACCCCTCCACTTT.

With regard to this clone: This specimen includes other DNA sequences encoding the same CDR3. The chain uses TRBV9 and TRBJ1-2, with 7 bases that match TRBD1. The V segment lost 3 bases and the J segment 4 bases; nucleotides outside the gene matches: 0. The CDR3 contains 12 residues. Per the germline V gene, CDR1 is SGDLS and CDR2 is YYNGEE. The CDR3: CASSGDSYGYTF. CDR3 in DNA: TGTGCCAGCAGCGGGGACAGCTATGGCTACACCTTC. Full variable domain (rest looked up from reference TRBV9 and TRBJ1-2): DSGVTQTPKHLITATGQRVTLRCSPRSGDLSVYWYQQSLDQGLQFLIQYYNGEERAKGNILERFSAQQFPDLHSELNLSSLELGDSALYFCASSGDSYGYTFGSGTRLTVV.

The V gene is TRBV18, the J gene TRBJ2-2; D perhaps matches TRBD2 (5 bases). This CDR3 spans 16 amino acids. The germline V gene encodes CDR1 KGHSH and CDR2 LQKENI. Trimming stripped 5 bases from V and 6 bases from J, with 19 bases between. The CDR3 reads CASSSSGSLLAGELFF. Written as DNA, the CDR3 is TGTGCCAGCTCATCCTCGGGGAGCCTGTTAGCCGGGGAGCTGTTTTTT.

The chain employs TRBV5-1 and TRBJ2-1, with D possibly TRBD1 on 6 matching bases. The CDR3 extends over 15 amino acids. V lost 3 bases and J 0 bases, leaving 10 bases between the germline ends. From germline, CDR1 is SGHRS and CDR2 YFSETQ. CDR3 bases: TGCGCCAGCAGCTCAGGACAGAGCTCCTACAATGAGCAGTTCTTC. It translates to CASSSGQSSYNEQFF.

This clone came up once. V and J are TRBV7-3 and TRBJ2-2; D tentatively fits TRBD1 or TRBD2 (5 bases each). V was pared by 1 base and J by 3 bases, with 12 bases between. The V gene's germline CDR1 is SGHTA and CDR2 FQGTGA. This CDR3 has 16 residues. This CDR3 is CASSLSGGTDTGELFF. The CDR3, as DNA: TGTGCCAGCAGCTTAAGTGGGGGTACGGACACCGGGGAGCTGTTTTTT.